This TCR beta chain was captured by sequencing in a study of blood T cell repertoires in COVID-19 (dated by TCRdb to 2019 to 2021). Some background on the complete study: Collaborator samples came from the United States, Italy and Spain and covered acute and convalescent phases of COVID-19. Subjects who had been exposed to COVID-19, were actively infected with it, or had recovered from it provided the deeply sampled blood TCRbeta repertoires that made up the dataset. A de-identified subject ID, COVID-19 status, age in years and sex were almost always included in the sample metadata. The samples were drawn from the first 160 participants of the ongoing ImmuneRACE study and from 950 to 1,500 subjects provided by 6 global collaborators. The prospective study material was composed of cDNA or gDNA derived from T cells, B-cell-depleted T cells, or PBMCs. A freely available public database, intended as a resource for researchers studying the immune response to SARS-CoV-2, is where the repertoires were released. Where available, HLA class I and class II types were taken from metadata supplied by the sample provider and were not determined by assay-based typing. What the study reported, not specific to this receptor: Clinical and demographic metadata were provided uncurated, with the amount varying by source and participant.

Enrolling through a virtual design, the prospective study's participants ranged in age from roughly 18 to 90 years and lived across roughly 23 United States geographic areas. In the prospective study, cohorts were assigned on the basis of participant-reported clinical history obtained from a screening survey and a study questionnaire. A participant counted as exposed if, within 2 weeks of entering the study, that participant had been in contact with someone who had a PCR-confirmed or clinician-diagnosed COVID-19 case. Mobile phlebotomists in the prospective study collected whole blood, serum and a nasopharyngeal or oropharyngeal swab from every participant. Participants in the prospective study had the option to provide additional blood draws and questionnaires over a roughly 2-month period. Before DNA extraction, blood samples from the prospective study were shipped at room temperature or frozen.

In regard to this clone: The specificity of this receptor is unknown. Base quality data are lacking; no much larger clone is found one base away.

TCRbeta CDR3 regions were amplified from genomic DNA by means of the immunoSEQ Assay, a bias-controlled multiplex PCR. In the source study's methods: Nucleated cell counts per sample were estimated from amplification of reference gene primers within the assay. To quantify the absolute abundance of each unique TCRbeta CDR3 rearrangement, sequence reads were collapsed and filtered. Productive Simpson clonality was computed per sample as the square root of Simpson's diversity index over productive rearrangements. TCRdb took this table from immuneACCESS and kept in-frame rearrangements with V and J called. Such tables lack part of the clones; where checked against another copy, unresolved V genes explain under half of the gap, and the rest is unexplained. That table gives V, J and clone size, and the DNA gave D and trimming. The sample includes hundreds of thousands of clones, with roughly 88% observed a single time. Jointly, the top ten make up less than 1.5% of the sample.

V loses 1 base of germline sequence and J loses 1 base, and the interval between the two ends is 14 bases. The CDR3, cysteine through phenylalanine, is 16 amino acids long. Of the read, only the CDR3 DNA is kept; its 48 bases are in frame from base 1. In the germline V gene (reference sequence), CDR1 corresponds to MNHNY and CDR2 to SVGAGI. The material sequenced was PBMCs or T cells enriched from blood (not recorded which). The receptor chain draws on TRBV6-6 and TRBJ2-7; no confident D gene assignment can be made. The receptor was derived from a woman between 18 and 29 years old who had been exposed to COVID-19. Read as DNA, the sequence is TGTGCCAGCAGTTACTTGGCTAGAAGTCAATCCTACGAGCAGTACTTC. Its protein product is CASSYLARSQSYEQYF.